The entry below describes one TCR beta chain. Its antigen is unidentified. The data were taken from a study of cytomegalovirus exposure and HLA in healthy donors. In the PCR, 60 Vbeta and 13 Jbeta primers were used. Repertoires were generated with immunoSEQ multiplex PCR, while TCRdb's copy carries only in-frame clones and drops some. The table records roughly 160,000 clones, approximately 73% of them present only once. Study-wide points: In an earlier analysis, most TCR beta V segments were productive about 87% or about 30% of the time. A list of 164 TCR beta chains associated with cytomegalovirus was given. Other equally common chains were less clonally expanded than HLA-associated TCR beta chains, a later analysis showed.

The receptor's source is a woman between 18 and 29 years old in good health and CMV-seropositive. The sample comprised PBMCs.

This CDR3 is CASSGSGESYEQYF. Written as DNA, the CDR3 is TGTGCCAGTAGTGGTAGCGGAGAGTCCTACGAGCAGTACTTC. The V gene is TRBV19, the J gene TRBJ2-7, with D tentatively TRBD2 (6 bases). The CDR3 is 14 amino acids. Deletions cut 5 bases from V and 1 base from J, with 12 bases between. CDR1 is LNHDA and CDR2 is SQIVND in the germline V gene (reference sequence). Supplemented by reference TRBV19 and TRBJ2-7, the full variable domain reads DGGITQSPKYLFRKEGQNVTLSCEQNLNHDAMYWYRQDPGQGLRLIYYSQIVNDFQKGDIAEGYSVSREKKESFPLTVTSAQKNPTAFYLCASSGSGESYEQYFGPGTRLTVT.